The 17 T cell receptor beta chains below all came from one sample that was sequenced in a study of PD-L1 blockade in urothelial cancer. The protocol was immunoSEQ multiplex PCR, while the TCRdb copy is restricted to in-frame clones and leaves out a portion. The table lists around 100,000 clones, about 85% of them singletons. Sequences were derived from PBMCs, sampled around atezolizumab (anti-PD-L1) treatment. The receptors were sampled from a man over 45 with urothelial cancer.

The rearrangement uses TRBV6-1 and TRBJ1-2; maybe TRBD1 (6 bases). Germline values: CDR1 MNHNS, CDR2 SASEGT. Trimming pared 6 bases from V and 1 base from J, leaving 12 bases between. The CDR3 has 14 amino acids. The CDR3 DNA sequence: TGTGCCAGCAGCGTTGGACAGATTAACTATGGCTACACCTTC. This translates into CASSVGQINYGYTF.

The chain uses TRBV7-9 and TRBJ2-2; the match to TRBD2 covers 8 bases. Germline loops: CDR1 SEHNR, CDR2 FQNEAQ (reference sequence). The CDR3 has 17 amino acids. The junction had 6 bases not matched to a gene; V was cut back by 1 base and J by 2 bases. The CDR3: CASSLVSGKTNTGELFF. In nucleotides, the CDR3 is TGTGCCAGCAGCTTAGTTAGCGGGAAAACAAACACCGGGGAGCTGTTTTTT.

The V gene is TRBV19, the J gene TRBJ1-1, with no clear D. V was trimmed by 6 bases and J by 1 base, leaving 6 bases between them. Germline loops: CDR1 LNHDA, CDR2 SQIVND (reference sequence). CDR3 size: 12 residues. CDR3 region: CASRDWNTEAFF. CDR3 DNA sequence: TGTGCCAGTAGAGACTGGAACACTGAAGCTTTCTTT.

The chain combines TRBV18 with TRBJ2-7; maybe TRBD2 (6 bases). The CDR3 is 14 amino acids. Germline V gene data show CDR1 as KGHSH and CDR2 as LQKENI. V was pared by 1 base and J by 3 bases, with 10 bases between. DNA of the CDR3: TGTGCCAGCTCACCACATGGTAGCGGCTACGAGCAGTACTTC. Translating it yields CASSPHGSGYEQYF.

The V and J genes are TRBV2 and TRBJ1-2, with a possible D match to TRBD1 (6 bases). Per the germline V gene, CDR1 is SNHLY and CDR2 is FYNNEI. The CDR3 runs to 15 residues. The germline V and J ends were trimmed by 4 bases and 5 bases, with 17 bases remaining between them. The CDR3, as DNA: TGTGCCAGCAGTGTAAACGGGGGGGCGCGGTATGGCTACACCTTC. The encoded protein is CASSVNGGARYGYTF.

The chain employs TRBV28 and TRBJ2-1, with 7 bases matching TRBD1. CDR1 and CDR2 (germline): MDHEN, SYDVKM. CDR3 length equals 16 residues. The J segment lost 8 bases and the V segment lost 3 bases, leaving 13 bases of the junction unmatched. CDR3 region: CASSLVGQGVVDEQFF. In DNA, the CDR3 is TGTGCCAGCAGTTTGGTTGGGCAGGGGGTAGTAGATGAGCAGTTCTTC.

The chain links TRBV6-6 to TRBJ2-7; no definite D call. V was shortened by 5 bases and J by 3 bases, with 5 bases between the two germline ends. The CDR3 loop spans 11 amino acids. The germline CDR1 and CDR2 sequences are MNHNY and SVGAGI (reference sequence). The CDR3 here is CASSPYYEQYF. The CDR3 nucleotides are TGTGCCAGCAGTCCGTACTACGAGCAGTACTTC.

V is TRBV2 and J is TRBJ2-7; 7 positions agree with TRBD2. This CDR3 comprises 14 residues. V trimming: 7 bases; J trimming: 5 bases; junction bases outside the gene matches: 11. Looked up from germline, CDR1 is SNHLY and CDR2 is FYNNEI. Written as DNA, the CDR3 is TGTGCCAGCACCATAAATGGGAGGGGCAACGAGCAGTACTTC. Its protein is CASTINGRGNEQYF.

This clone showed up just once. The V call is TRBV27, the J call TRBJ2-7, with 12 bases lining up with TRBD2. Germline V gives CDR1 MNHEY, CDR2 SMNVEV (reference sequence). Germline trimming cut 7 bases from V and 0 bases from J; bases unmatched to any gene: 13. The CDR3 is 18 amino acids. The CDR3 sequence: CASTLRGLAGGPSYEQYF. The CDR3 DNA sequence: TGTGCCAGCACCCTTAGGGGTCTAGCGGGAGGGCCCTCCTACGAGCAGTACTTC.

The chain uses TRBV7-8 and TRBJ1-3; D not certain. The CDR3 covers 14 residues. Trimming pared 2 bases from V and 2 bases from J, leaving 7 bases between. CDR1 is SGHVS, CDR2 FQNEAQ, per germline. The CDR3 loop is CASSLSGAGNTIYF. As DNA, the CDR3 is TGTGCCAGCAGCTTAAGCGGGGCTGGAAACACCATATATTTT.

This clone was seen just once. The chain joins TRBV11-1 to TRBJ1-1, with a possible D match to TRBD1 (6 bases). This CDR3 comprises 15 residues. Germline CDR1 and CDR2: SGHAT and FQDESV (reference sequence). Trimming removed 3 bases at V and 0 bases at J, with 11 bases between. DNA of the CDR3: TGTGCCAGCAGCTTTGCAGGGGCCGTGAACACTGAAGCTTTCTTT. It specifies CASSFAGAVNTEAFF.

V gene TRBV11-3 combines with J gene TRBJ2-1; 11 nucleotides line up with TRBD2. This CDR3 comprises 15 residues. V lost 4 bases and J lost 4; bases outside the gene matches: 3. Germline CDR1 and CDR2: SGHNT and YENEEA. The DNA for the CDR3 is TGTGCCAGCAGCTCCGGGACTAGCGGATACAATGAGCAGTTCTTC. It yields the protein CASSSGTSGYNEQFF.

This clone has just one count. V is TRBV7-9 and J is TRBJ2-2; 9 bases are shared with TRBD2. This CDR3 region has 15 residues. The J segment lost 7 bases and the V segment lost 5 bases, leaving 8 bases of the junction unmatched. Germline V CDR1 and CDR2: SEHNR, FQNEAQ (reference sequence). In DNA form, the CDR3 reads TGTGCCAGCAGCGAAGGTAGCGGGAGTGACGGGGAGCTGTTTTTT. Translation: CASSEGSGSDGELFF.

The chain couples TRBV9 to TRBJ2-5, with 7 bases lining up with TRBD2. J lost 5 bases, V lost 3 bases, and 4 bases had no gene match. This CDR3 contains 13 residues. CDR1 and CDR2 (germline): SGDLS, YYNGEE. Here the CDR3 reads CASSAQGGETQYF. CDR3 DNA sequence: TGTGCCAGCAGCGCCCAGGGAGGGGAGACCCAGTACTTC.

The CDR3 DNA follows: TGTGCCAGCAGTGGGCTCCTAGCGGGAGGGCCCTACAATGAGCAGTTCTTC. Its protein is CASSGLLAGGPYNEQFF. The chain links TRBV6-1 to TRBJ2-1, with 12 nucleotides matching TRBD2. Trimming took 4 bases from V and 2 from J; bases not matched to a gene: 6. The CDR3 extends over 17 amino acids. The germline V gene encodes CDR1 MNHNS and CDR2 SASEGT.

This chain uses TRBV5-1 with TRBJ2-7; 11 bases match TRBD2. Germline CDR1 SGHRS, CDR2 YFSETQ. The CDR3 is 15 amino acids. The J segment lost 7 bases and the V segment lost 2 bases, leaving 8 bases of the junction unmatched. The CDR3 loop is CASSFIAGGPGEQYF. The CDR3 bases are TGCGCCAGCAGCTTCATAGCGGGAGGGCCGGGTGAGCAGTACTTC. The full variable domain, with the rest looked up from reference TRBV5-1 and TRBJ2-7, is KAGVTQTPRYLIKTRGQQVTLSCSPISGHRSVSWYQQTPGQGLQFLFEYFSETQRNKGNFPGRFSGRQFSNSRSEMNVSTLELGDSALYLCASSFIAGGPGEQYFGPGTRLTVT.

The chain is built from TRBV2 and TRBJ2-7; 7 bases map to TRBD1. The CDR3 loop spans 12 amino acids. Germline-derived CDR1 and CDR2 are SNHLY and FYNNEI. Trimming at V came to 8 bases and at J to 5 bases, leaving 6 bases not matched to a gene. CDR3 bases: TGTGCCAGCTCCAAACAGGGGAACGAGCAGTACTTC. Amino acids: CASSKQGNEQYF. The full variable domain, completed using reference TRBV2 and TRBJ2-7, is EPEVTQTPSHQVTQMGQEVILRCVPISNHLYFYWYRQILGQKVEFLVSFYNNEISEKSEIFDDQFSVERPDGSNFTLKIRSTKLEDSAMYFCASSKQGNEQYFGPGTRLTVT.